What follows are 3 T cell receptor beta chains derived from one specimen sequenced in a study of human T cells and chemical hapten exposure. Specified time point: patch test 1, 2 weeks after DPC sensitization. As for treatment: therapeutic diphenylcyclopropenone sensitization with weekly scalp DPC. TCRdb reanalysed the RACE reads using MiXCR and keeps one entry per CDR3 protein. The table has 120,000 or so distinct CDR3 sequences, approximately 14% seen once; the top ten hold approximately 0.92%. The sequencing used whole blood, collected in connection with sensitization to the hapten diphenylcyclopropenone (DPC). The receptors stem from a man aged 18-30 years with alopecia areata. Some clones in this sample may be carry-over from other donors' samples.

This clonotype came up a few times. The gene calls are TRBV7-6 and TRBJ2-2, with a weak D call TRBD2 (7 bases). The V gene lost 5 bases and the J gene lost 1 base, with 14 bases spanning the gap. The CDR3 covers 16 residues. Germline CDR1 and CDR2: SGHVS and FNYEAQ. CDR3 in DNA: TGTGCCAGCAGCCTCCCGGGGGGCGGGAACACCGGGGAGCTGTTTTTT. It specifies CASSLPGGGNTGELFF.

This clonotype turned up a few times. The genes are TRBV14 and TRBJ2-5, with D uncertain. Germline V CDR1 and CDR2: SGHDN, FVKESK. Trimming left V 3 bases short and J 3 bases short, with 8 bases between. The CDR3 consists of 13 residues. The CDR3 here is CASSHYGEETQYF. The CDR3, as DNA: TGTGCCAGCAGCCACTACGGAGAAGAGACCCAGTACTTC.

The chain is built from TRBV7-3 and TRBJ2-2, with D possibly being TRBD2 (5 bases). Germline V gene data show CDR1 as SGHTA and CDR2 as FQGTGA. This CDR3 is 15 amino acids long. V lost 1 base and J 5 bases, leaving 11 bases between the germline ends. This CDR3 is CASSLNEGRTGELFF. The CDR3 region has the DNA TGTGCCAGCAGCTTAAACGAGGGTCGGACCGGGGAGCTGTTTTTT.